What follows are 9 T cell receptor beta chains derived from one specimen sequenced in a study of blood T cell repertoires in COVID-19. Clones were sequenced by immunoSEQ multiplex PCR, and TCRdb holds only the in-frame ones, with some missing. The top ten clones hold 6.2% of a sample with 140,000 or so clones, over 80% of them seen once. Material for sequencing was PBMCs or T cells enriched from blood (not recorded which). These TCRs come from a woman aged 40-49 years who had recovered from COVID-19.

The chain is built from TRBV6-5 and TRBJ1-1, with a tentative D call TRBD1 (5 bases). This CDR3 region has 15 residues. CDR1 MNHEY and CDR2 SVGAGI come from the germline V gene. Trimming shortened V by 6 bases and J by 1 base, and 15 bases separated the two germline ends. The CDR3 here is CASSQGGQGNTEAFF. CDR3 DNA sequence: TGTGCCAGCAGCCAAGGCGGCCAGGGGAACACTGAAGCTTTCTTT.

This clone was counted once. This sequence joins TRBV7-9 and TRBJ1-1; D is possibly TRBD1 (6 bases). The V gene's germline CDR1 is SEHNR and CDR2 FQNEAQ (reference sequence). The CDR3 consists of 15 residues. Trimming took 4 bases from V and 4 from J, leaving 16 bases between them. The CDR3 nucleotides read TGTGCCAGCAGCTCGGGACACCTCGACGGCACTGAAGCTTTCTTT. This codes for CASSSGHLDGTEAFF.

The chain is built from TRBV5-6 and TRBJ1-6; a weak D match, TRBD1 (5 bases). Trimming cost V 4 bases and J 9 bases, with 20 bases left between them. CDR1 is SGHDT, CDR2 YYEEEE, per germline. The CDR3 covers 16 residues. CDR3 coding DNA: TGTGCCAGCAGCCTTGGTACAGGTTTCGGTGGTTCACCCCTCCACTTT. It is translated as CASSLGTGFGGSPLHF. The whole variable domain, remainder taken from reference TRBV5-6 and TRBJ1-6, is DAGVTQSPTHLIKTRGQQVTLRCSPKSGHDTVSWYQQALGQGPQFIFQYYEEEERQRGNFPDRFSGHQFPNYSSELNVNALLLGDSALYLCASSLGTGFGGSPLHFGNGTRLTVT.

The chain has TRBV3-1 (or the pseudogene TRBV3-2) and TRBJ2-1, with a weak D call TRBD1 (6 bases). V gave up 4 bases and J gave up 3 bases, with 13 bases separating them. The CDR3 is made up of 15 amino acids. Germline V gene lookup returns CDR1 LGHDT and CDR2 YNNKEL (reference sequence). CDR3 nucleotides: TGTGCCAGCAGCCCAGGGGCGGACCTCTACAATGAGCAGTTCTTC. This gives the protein CASSPGADLYNEQFF.

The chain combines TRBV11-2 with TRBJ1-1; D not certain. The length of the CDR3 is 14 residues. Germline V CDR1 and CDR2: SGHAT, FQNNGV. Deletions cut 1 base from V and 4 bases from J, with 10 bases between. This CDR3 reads CASSLGASFTEAFF. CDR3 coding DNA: TGTGCCAGCAGCTTAGGGGCGTCGTTCACTGAAGCTTTCTTT.

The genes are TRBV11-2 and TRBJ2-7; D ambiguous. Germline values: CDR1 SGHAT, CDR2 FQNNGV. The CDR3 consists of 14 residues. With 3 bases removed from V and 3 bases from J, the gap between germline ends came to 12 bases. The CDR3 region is CASSFRQGVYEQYF. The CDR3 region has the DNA TGTGCCAGCAGCTTTAGGCAAGGAGTCTACGAGCAGTACTTC. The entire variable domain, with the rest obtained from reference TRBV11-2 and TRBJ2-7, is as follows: EAGVAQSPRYKIIEKRQSVAFWCNPISGHATLYWYQQILGQGPKLLIQFQNNGVVDDSQLPKDRFSAERLKGVDSTLKIQPAKLEDSAVYLCASSFRQGVYEQYFGPGTRLTVT.

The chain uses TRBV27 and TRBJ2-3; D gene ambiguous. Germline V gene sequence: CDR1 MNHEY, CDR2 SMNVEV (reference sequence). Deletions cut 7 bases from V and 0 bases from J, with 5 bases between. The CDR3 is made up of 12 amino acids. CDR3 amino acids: CASTSSTDTQYF. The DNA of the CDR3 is TGTGCCAGCACCTCTAGCACAGATACGCAGTATTTT.

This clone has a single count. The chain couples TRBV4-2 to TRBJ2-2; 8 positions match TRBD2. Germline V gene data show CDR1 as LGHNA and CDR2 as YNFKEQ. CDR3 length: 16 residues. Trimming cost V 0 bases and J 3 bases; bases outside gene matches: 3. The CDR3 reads CASSQDSGGYTGELFF. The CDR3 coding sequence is TGTGCCAGCAGCCAAGACAGCGGGGGTTACACCGGGGAGCTGTTTTTT.

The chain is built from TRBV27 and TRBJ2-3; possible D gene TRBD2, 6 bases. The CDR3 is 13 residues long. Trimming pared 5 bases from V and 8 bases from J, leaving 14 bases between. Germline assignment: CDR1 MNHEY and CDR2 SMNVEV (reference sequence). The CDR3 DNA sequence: TGTGCCAGCAGTCTCGGGGGAGCTGGTACGCAGTATTTT. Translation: CASSLGGAGTQYF.